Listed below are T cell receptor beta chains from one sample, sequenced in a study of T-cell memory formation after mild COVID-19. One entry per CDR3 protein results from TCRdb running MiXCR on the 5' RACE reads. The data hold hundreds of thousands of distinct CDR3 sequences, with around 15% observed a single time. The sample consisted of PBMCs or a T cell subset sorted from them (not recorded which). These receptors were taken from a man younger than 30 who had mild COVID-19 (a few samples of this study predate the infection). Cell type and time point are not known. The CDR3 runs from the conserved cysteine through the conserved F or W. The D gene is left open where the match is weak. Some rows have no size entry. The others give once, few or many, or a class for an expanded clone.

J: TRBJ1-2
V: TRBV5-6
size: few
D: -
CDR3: CASSLYGPFYGYTF
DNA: TGTGCCAGCAGCTTGTATGGACCGTTCTATGGCTACACCTTC

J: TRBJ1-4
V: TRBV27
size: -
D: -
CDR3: CASSLTRAPNEKLFF
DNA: TGTGCCAGCAGCCTCACGAGGGCACCTAATGAAAAACTGTTTTTT

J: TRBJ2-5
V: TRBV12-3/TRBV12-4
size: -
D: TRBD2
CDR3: CASSLSQRGGRETQYF
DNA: TGTGCCAGCAGTTTGAGCCAGCGGGGGGGCCGAGAGACCCAGTACTTC

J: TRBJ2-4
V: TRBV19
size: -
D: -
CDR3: CATQGLAKNIQYF
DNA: TGTGCCACCCAGGGGCTAGCCAAAAACATTCAGTACTTC

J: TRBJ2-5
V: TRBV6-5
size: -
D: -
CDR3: CASSYSTLQETQYF
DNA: TGTGCCAGCAGTTACTCGACGCTACAAGAGACCCAGTACTTC

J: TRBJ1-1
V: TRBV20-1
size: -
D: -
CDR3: CSAPGVEGTEAFF
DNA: TGCAGTGCGCCCGGGGTCGAGGGCACTGAAGCTTTCTTT

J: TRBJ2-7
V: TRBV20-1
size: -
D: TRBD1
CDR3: CSARSDRVSYEQYF
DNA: TGCAGTGCTAGGTCGGACAGGGTCTCCTACGAGCAGTACTTC

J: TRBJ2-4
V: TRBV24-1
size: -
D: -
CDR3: CATSSDGNIQYF
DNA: TGTGCCACCTCCTCGGATGGAAACATTCAGTACTTC

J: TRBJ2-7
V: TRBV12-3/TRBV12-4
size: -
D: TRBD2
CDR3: CASSSSLAGGIEQYF
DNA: TGTGCCAGCAGTTCGTCTTTAGCGGGGGGTATCGAGCAGTACTTC

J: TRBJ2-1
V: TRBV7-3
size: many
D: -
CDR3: CASSPQSGPYNEQFF
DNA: TGTGCCAGCAGCCCCCAGTCGGGGCCCTACAATGAGCAGTTCTTC

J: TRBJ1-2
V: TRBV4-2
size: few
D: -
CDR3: CASSQDMGGPARGYTF
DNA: TGTGCCAGCAGCCAAGATATGGGGGGTCCCGCTAGGGGCTACACATTC

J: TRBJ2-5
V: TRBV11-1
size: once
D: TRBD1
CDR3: CASSSVDGTEETQYF
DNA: TGTGCCAGCAGCTCTGTAGATGGGACAGAAGAGACCCAGTACTTC

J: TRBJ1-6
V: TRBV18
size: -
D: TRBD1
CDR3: CASSPTGGRDSPLHF
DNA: TGTGCCAGCTCACCTACAGGGGGCAGGGATTCACCCCTCCACTTT

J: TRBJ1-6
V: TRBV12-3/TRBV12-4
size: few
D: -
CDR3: CASSFGGAGSPLHF
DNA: TGTGCCAGCAGTTTTGGGGGGGCAGGTTCACCCCTCCACTTT

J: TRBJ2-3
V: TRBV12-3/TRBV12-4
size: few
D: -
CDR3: CASSLALGQSSSTDTQYF
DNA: TGTGCCAGCAGTTTAGCGCTGGGGCAGTCCTCGAGCACAGATACGCAGTATTTT